This entry lists 6 T cell receptor beta chains sequenced from one sample in a study of T cells in Graves' hyperthyroidism and ophthalmopathy. RNA transcripts served as the template for amplifying TCR beta CDR3 regions. Primed by the HTBI set, a first-round RT-PCR was run on the TCR CDR3. TCRdb ran MiXCR on the multiplex PCR reads and lists one entry per CDR3 protein. The table has a few hundred thousand distinct CDR3 sequences, roughly 13% seen once; the top ten hold around 5.3%. The sample was blood. Source of these receptors: a woman younger than 35 with Graves' hyperthyroidism.

This clonotype was recorded many times. The chain uses TRBV28 and TRBJ1-4, with 7 positions matching TRBD1. The CDR3 contains 16 residues. J gave up 3 bases and V 6 bases, and 10 bases lay outside the gene matches. The germline V gene encodes CDR1 MDHEN and CDR2 SYDVKM. CDR3 loop: CASSSGQAAANEKLFF. In DNA, the CDR3 is TGTGCCAGCAGCTCTGGACAGGCAGCGGCTAATGAAAAACTGTTTTTT.

The chain employs TRBV19 and TRBJ1-4, with D tentatively TRBD1 (5 bases). Germline CDR1 and CDR2: LNHDA and SQIVND (reference sequence). Trimming shortened V by 3 bases and J by 4 bases, and 9 bases separated the two germline ends. The CDR3 contains 14 residues. In DNA form, the CDR3 reads TGTGCCAGTAGTATCCAGGGTGGTAATGAAAAACTGTTTTTT. Encoded protein: CASSIQGGNEKLFF.

This clonotype was seen many times. The chain combines TRBV20-1 with TRBJ2-1; weak D call: TRBD2 (6 bases). The germline V gene has CDR1 DFQATT and CDR2 SNEGSKA (reference sequence). Trimming pared 6 bases from V and 5 bases from J, leaving 14 bases between. This CDR3 contains 13 residues. The CDR3 is CSARRGGNNEQFF. The CDR3 DNA sequence: TGCAGTGCACGGCGCGGAGGGAACAATGAGCAGTTCTTC.

This clonotype has a count of ten or more. The gene calls are TRBV28 and TRBJ2-4; D is tentatively TRBD1 or TRBD2 (5 bases each). The CDR3 is 16 amino acids. V was shortened by 10 bases and J by 1 base, with 20 bases between the two germline ends. Germline lookup yields CDR1 MDHEN and CDR2 SYDVKM. The CDR3 sequence: CATDLRVGEAKNIQYF. The DNA for the CDR3 is TGTGCCACCGACTTGAGGGTGGGGGAGGCCAAAAACATTCAGTACTTC.

This clonotype was observed many times. The chain carries TRBV7-6 and TRBJ2-7, with 7 bases aligning to TRBD2. Unmatched junction bases numbered 18, after V lost 5 bases and J lost 5 bases. Germline loops: CDR1 SGHVS, CDR2 FNYEAQ. The CDR3 consists of 17 residues. As DNA, the CDR3 is TGTGCCAGCAGCAAAATCCCCGACTTTGCGCGGGAGAACGAGCAGTACTTC. It codes for CASSKIPDFARENEQYF.

In its sample, this clonotype was seen many times. V usage is TRBV27 and J usage is TRBJ2-2; D is undetermined. Deletions cut 3 bases from V and 2 bases from J, with 4 bases between. CDR1 MNHEY and CDR2 SMNVEV come from the germline V gene (reference sequence). This CDR3 has 13 amino acids. The CDR3 here is CASSFSNTGELFF. The DNA of the CDR3 is TGTGCCAGCAGTTTTTCTAACACCGGGGAGCTGTTTTTT.